These 30 T cell receptor beta chains came from one sample sequenced in a study of T-cell memory formation after mild COVID-19. MiXCR was run by TCRdb on the 5' RACE reads, yielding one entry per CDR3 protein. Seen here are 150,000 to 200,000 distinct CDR3 sequences, 13% to 15% observed once, and the top ten hold roughly an eighth. The sample consisted of PBMCs or a T cell subset sorted from them (not recorded which). Receptors were obtained from an adult woman who had mild COVID-19 (a few samples of this study predate the infection). Cell type and time point are not known.

V is TRBV6-2 or TRBV6-3 and J is TRBJ1-1, with 9 positions matching TRBD1. V dropped 7 bases and J dropped 7; count of bases not matched to a gene: 13. Germline CDR1 reads MNHEY; CDR2 reads SVGEGT. The CDR3 consists of 15 residues. DNA for the CDR3: TGTGCCAGCATCACCCTGACAGGGGGACCTATTGAAGCTTTCTTT. It translates to CASITLTGGPIEAFF.

This clonotype was picked up a small number of times. The chain links TRBV7-6 to TRBJ1-2; D not certain. CDR1 is SGHVS, CDR2 FNYEAQ, per germline. V was trimmed by 4 bases and J by 0 bases, leaving 12 bases between them. The CDR3 consists of 15 residues. The CDR3 is CASSSEVQSNYGYTF. CDR3 sequence (DNA): TGTGCCAGCAGCTCAGAAGTCCAATCTAACTATGGCTACACCTTC.

This clonotype was recorded a few times. This sequence joins TRBV9 and TRBJ2-2, with D perhaps given as TRBD1 or TRBD2 (5 bases each). The germline V and J ends were trimmed by 3 bases and 4 bases, with 13 bases remaining between them. The CDR3 extends over 15 amino acids. The germline V gene has CDR1 SGDLS and CDR2 YYNGEE. The CDR3 DNA reads as TGTGCCAGCAGCGAGAGGGGCGTGAGCACCGGGGAGCTGTTTTTT. Translating gives CASSERGVSTGELFF.

This clonotype has a handful of counts. The chain recombines TRBV9 with TRBJ2-3; 8 bases are shared with TRBD2. Unmatched junction bases numbered 13, after V lost 3 bases and J lost 4 bases. The CDR3 totals 17 residues. The germline V gene encodes CDR1 SGDLS and CDR2 YYNGEE. The CDR3 region has the DNA TGTGCCAGCAGCGCAGAGCGGGGGCCACCCCTTGCAGATACGCAGTATTTT. Amino acids: CASSAERGPPLADTQYF.

The chain links TRBV6-6 to TRBJ2-7; 10 bases map to TRBD1. The CDR3 loop spans 15 amino acids. CDR1 is MNHNY, CDR2 SVGAGI, per germline (reference sequence). V shed 2 bases and J 1 base; nucleotides not matched to a gene: 2. This CDR3 is CASSYGDRGSYEQYF. CDR3 nucleotide sequence: TGTGCCAGCAGTTACGGGGACAGGGGTTCCTACGAGCAGTACTTC.

A few counts support this clonotype. The V call is TRBV19, the J call TRBJ2-3, with no clear D. Looked up from germline, CDR1 is LNHDA and CDR2 is SQIVND (reference sequence). Between the trimmed V and J ends, which lost 4 bases and 8 bases, there was a span of 16 bases. CDR3 length: 14 amino acids. The CDR3 coding sequence is TGTGCCAGTAGTACATCTTGGCCGAAGGTTACGCAGTATTTT. This encodes CASSTSWPKVTQYF.

In this sample, this clonotype turned up a few times. The CDR3 DNA reads TGTGCCACCAGTGATTTCCGCGGGAGCCTCCCAGAGCAGTTCTTC. It translates to CATSDFRGSLPEQFF. This chain links TRBV24-1 with TRBJ2-1; 7 bases align to TRBD2. Germline trimming cut 1 base from V and 10 bases from J; bases unmatched to any gene: 9. Germline V CDR1 and CDR2: KGHDR, SFDVKD. This CDR3 spans 15 amino acids.

In this sample, this clonotype turned up a few times. The V call is TRBV6-6, the J call TRBJ2-7; D might be TRBD1 (6 bases). This CDR3 is built from 18 residues. Germline lookup yields CDR1 MNHNY and CDR2 SVGAGI (reference sequence). The V gene lost 8 bases and the J gene lost 0 bases, with 26 bases spanning the gap. This chain's CDR3 is CASADPFGQSDDSYEQYF. For the CDR3, the DNA is TGTGCCAGCGCCGATCCATTCGGACAGAGCGACGACTCCTACGAGCAGTACTTC.

Only a few counts were recorded for this clonotype. The CDR3 sequence: CASSLTRSDTQYF. CDR3 nucleotides: TGTGCCAGCAGCTTAACGAGGAGCGATACGCAGTATTTT. The chain combines TRBV7-3 with TRBJ2-3; no clear D. V dropped 0 bases and J dropped 6 bases, with 7 bases sitting between them. Germline CDR1 and CDR2: SGHTA and FQGTGA. The CDR3 has 13 amino acids.

This clonotype occurred a few times. The chain recombines TRBV27 with TRBJ2-7, with D possibly TRBD1 on 6 matching bases. This CDR3 has 14 amino acids. With 8 bases removed from V and 6 bases from J, the gap between germline ends came to 20 bases. The germline V gene has CDR1 MNHEY and CDR2 SMNVEV (reference sequence). CDR3 nucleotide sequence: TGTGCCAGCGGACAGTGGGGGAGCCCTGTCGAGCAGTACTTC. As protein: CASGQWGSPVEQYF.

This clonotype was detected only a few times. This chain joins TRBV5-1 and TRBJ1-5; D is undetermined. The CDR3 extends over 18 amino acids. With 1 base removed from V and 0 bases from J, the gap between germline ends came to 17 bases. Germline V gene data show CDR1 as SGHRS and CDR2 as YFSETQ. The CDR3 region is CASSLYGFGVSSNQPQHF. The DNA of the CDR3 is TGCGCCAGCAGCTTGTATGGGTTTGGCGTTTCTAGCAATCAGCCCCAGCATTTT.

The chain uses TRBV12-3 or TRBV12-4 and TRBJ1-1, with 9 bases aligning to TRBD1. This CDR3 has 14 residues. J lost 9 bases, V lost 1 base, and 6 bases had no gene match. This chain's CDR3 is CASSLEGQGTQAFF. DNA for the CDR3: TGTGCCAGCAGTTTAGAGGGACAGGGAACTCAAGCTTTCTTT.

V usage is TRBV4-2 and J usage is TRBJ2-1; no reliable D call. CDR3 size: 15 residues. From germline, CDR1 is LGHNA and CDR2 YNFKEQ. V lost 3 bases to trimming and J lost 0 bases, with 9 bases between them. CDR3 region: CASSQDRSSYNEQFF. CDR3 DNA: TGTGCCAGCAGCCAGGACCGCAGCTCCTACAATGAGCAGTTCTTC.

The chain couples TRBV20-1 to TRBJ2-5, with 12 bases aligning to TRBD2. Germline loops: CDR1 DFQATT, CDR2 SNEGSKA (reference sequence). J gave up 4 bases and V 2 bases, and 8 bases lay outside the gene matches. The CDR3 consists of 16 residues. The CDR3 DNA reads TGCAGTGCTAGAAGGCTAGCGGGAGGGTGGGCAGAGACCCAGTACTTC. The encoded protein is CSARRLAGGWAETQYF.

This clonotype was observed a few times. This rearrangement joins TRBV19 to TRBJ1-1; weak D call: TRBD1 (6 bases). The CDR3 is 15 amino acids. Trimming removed 1 base at V and 5 bases at J, with 14 bases between. CDR1 is LNHDA and CDR2 is SQIVND in the germline V gene (reference sequence). CDR3 sequence reads: CASSIVSQGGTEAFF. In DNA form, the CDR3 reads TGTGCCAGTAGTATAGTTTCACAGGGTGGGACTGAAGCTTTCTTT. Complete variable domain (other parts from reference TRBV19 and TRBJ1-1): DGGITQSPKYLFRKEGQNVTLSCEQNLNHDAMYWYRQDPGQGLRLIYYSQIVNDFQKGDIAEGYSVSREKKESFPLTVTSAQKNPTAFYLCASSIVSQGGTEAFFGQGTRLTVV.

This clonotype occurred a few times. The chain joins TRBV2 to TRBJ1-1, with a tentative D call TRBD1 (5 bases). The CDR3 consists of 14 residues. CDR1 SNHLY and CDR2 FYNNEI come from the germline V gene. The ends were cut back, 2 bases at V and 7 bases at J, with 14 bases in the middle. CDR3 in amino acids: CASSEWGPRDEAFF. The CDR3 DNA follows: TGTGCCAGCAGTGAATGGGGACCAAGGGATGAAGCTTTCTTT.

This clonotype appeared many times. The chain carries TRBV18 and TRBJ2-7, with 9 bases matching TRBD2. With V trimmed by 2 bases and J by 3 bases, 8 bases remained unmatched. CDR3 length equals 16 residues. Germline-derived CDR1 and CDR2 are KGHSH and LQKENI. The CDR3 DNA reads as TGTGCCAGCTCACCAGGGGCGGGAGGGCCTTTCTACGAGCAGTACTTC. Translated: CASSPGAGGPFYEQYF.

This clonotype was detected many times. CDR3 nucleotide sequence: TGTGCCAGCAGTTTAGCCGGGACTCCCTACGAGCAGTACTTC. It encodes CASSLAGTPYEQYF. The chain joins TRBV12-3 or TRBV12-4 to TRBJ2-7; weak D call: TRBD2 (6 bases). CDR3 length: 14 residues. The V end was cut by 0 bases, the J end by 2 bases, with 8 bases between.

This clonotype was counted between two and nine times. V is TRBV18 and J is TRBJ1-5; the match to TRBD1 covers 9 bases. CDR3 length: 14 amino acids. Germline V CDR1 and CDR2: KGHSH, LQKENI. V lost 5 bases, J lost 6 bases, and 5 bases stayed unmatched. CDR3 DNA: TGTGCCAGCTCAGAAACAGGGGGCCGTCAGCCCCAGCATTTT. This gives the protein CASSETGGRQPQHF.

This clonotype has just a few counts. The V gene is TRBV20-1, the J gene TRBJ1-1; TRBD1 matches at 7 bases. After removal of 0 bases from V and 2 bases from J, the junction contained 3 bases not matched to a gene. This CDR3 comprises 14 residues. The germline V gene encodes CDR1 DFQATT and CDR2 SNEGSKA (reference sequence). The CDR3 DNA reads TGCAGTGCTAGAGATGGGACAGTCAACACTGAAGCTTTCTTT. It specifies CSARDGTVNTEAFF.

This clonotype has a single count. In DNA form, the CDR3 reads TGTGCCAGCAGCCCCCGGAAGAAGACAGATGAGAGCTCCTATAATTCACCCCTCCACTTT. Translation gives CASSPRKKTDESSYNSPLHF. The rearrangement uses TRBV7-9 and TRBJ1-6; possible D gene TRBD1, 5 bases. Germline V gives CDR1 SEHNR, CDR2 FQNEAQ (reference sequence). Trimming stripped 5 bases from V and 0 bases from J, with 23 bases between. This CDR3 has 20 amino acids.

J is TRBJ2-5 and V is TRBV4-3; no clear D. The germline V gene encodes CDR1 LGHNA and CDR2 YSLEER. This CDR3 region has 13 residues. The V end was cut by 3 bases, the J end by 5 bases, with 10 bases between. DNA of the CDR3: TGCGCCAGCAGCCATGGCGCCTCGGAGACCCAGTACTTC. This encodes CASSHGASETQYF.

In this sample, this clonotype turned up a few times. This chain connects TRBV5-6 to TRBJ2-1, with D possibly matching TRBD2 (7 bases). The CDR3 length is 17 residues. Germline V gene sequence: CDR1 SGHDT, CDR2 YYEEEE. Deletions cut 6 bases from V and 0 bases from J, with 19 bases between. The DNA for the CDR3 is TGTGCCAGCACCCCCGGCGGGGGCGGGAGCTCCTACAATGAGCAGTTCTTC. Translation gives CASTPGGGGSSYNEQFF. Combining the CDR3 with reference TRBV5-6 and TRBJ2-1 gives the whole variable domain DAGVTQSPTHLIKTRGQQVTLRCSPKSGHDTVSWYQQALGQGPQFIFQYYEEEERQRGNFPDRFSGHQFPNYSSELNVNALLLGDSALYLCASTPGGGGSSYNEQFFGPGTRLTVL.

The CDR3 region is CASLDLRDFSYEQYF. CDR3 nucleotides: TGTGCCAGTTTGGACCTTCGGGACTTCTCCTACGAGCAGTACTTC. The V call is TRBV6-2 or TRBV6-3, the J call TRBJ2-7, with D possibly being TRBD2 (6 bases). V lost 9 bases and J lost 0, with 18 bases in between. The CDR3 consists of 15 residues. Per germline, CDR1 MNHEY and CDR2 SVGEGT.

J is TRBJ2-1 and V is TRBV12-3 or TRBV12-4; unclear D gene. The V and J ends lost 8 bases and 4 bases respectively, with 15 bases between them. The CDR3 spans 14 residues. In DNA, the CDR3 is TGTGCCAGCGGCCAGCTTAATGGTTACAATGAGCAGTTCTTC. Encoded protein: CASGQLNGYNEQFF.

This clonotype was seen only a few times. The chain is built from TRBV19 and TRBJ2-7; D not resolved. Germline assignment: CDR1 LNHDA and CDR2 SQIVND (reference sequence). Trimming cost V 5 bases and J 5 bases, with 10 bases left between them. This CDR3 spans 12 amino acids. The CDR3 reads CASSRQANEQYF. CDR3 DNA: TGTGCCAGTAGTCGGCAGGCCAACGAGCAGTACTTC.

The CDR3 DNA sequence: TGTGCCAGCAGTTGGCTTGTGAATGAGCAGTTCTTC. It yields the protein CASSWLVNEQFF. This sequence joins TRBV6-2 or TRBV6-3 and TRBJ2-1; no clear D. Germline V gives CDR1 MNHEY, CDR2 SVGEGT. The V end lost 4 bases, the J end lost 7 bases, and 8 bases lay between the germline ends. The CDR3 runs 12 residues.

The chain is built from TRBV5-5 and TRBJ2-1, with 7 positions matching TRBD1. The junction had 8 bases not matched to a gene; V was cut back by 4 bases and J by 4 bases. Germline V gene sequence: CDR1 SGHKS, CDR2 YYEKEE (reference sequence). The CDR3 has 15 residues. CDR3 nucleotides: TGTGCCAGCAGCCGCGACAGGGAATTGTACAATGAGCAGTTCTTC. It encodes CASSRDRELYNEQFF.

This clonotype has a handful of counts. V is TRBV7-9 and J is TRBJ2-3; D unclear. This CDR3 is 15 amino acids long. V lost 5 bases to trimming and J lost 2 bases, with 14 bases between them. From germline, CDR1 is SEHNR and CDR2 FQNEAQ (reference sequence). Here the CDR3 reads CASSPPGLHTDTQYF. CDR3 bases: TGTGCCAGCAGCCCCCCCGGCCTTCACACAGATACGCAGTATTTT.

V is TRBV10-2 and J is TRBJ2-7, with 10 bases identical to TRBD1. The CDR3 is 17 amino acids. With 3 bases clipped from V and 6 bases from J, the junction kept 14 bases outside the gene matches. Germline V lookup: CDR1 WSHSY, CDR2 SAAADI. CDR3 in DNA: TGCGCCAGCAGTGAAACCCTCCCGACAGGGGGCTTACTCGAGCAGTACTTC. This translates into CASSETLPTGGLLEQYF.